Detailed here is one TCR beta chain. Its antigen is unidentified. The sample originates from a study of response to subunit inactivated influenza vaccine. J lost 6 bases, V lost 4 bases, and 8 bases had no gene match. The CDR3 totals 16 residues. The V gene's germline CDR1 is SGHTS and CDR2 YDEGEE. Study-wide points: Seasonal influenza vaccination, on each occasion, was suggested by the authors to recruit few new T cells.

In TCRdb, the RT-PCR reads were re-called with MiXCR into one record per CDR3 protein. Found here are 710,000 or so distinct CDR3 sequences, around 14% of them singletons; the top ten hold under 14%. The sequence derives from a man in his fifties who received an inactivated influenza vaccine. The chain recombines TRBV5-8 with TRBJ2-2; 11 nucleotides line up with TRBD1. The specimen was PBMCs from blood, collected roughly 12 days after vaccination. The CDR3 DNA reads as TGTGCCAGCAGCGAGAAGGACAGGGGGCTGGCCGGGGAGCTGTTTTTT. Residues: CASSEKDRGLAGELFF.